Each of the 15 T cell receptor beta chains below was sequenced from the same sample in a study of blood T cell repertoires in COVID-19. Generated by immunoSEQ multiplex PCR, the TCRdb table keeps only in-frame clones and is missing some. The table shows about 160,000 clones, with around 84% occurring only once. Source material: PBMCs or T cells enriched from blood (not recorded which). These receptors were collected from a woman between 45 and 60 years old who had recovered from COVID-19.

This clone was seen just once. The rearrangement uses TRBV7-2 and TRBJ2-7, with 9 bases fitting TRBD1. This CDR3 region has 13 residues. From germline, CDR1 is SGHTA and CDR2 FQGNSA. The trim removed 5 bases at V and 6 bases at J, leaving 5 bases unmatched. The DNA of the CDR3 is TGTGCCAGCAGCCCAGCGACAGGGGGCGAGCAGTACTTC. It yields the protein CASSPATGGEQYF.

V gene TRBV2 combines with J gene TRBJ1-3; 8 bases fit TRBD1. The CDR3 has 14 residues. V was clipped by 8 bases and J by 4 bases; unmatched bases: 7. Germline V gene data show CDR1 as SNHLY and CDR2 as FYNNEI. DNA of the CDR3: TGTGCCAGCCAGCAACCAGGGGGCGGAAACACCATATATTTT. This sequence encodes CASQQPGGGNTIYF.

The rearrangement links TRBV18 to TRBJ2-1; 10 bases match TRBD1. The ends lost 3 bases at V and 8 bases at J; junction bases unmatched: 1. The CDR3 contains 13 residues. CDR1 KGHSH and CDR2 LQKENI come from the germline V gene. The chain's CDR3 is CASSPGQGYEQFF. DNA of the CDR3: TGTGCCAGCTCACCGGGACAGGGGTATGAGCAGTTCTTC.

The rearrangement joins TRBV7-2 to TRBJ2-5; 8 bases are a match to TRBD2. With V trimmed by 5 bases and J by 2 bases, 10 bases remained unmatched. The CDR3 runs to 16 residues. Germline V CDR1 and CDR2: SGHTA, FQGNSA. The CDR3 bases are TGTGCCAGCAGCCCATATTCCGGGACTAGACAAGAGACCCAGTACTTC. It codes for CASSPYSGTRQETQYF.

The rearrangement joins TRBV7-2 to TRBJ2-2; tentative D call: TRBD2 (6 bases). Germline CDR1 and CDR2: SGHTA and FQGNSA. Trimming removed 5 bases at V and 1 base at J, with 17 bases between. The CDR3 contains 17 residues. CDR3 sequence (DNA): TGTGCCAGCAGCACCGCTACCGGGACTCGGAACACCGGGGAGCTGTTTTTT. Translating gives CASSTATGTRNTGELFF.

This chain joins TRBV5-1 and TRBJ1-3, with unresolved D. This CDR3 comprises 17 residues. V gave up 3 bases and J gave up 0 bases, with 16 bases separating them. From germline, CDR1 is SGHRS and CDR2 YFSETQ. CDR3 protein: CASSSHPGPNSGNTIYF. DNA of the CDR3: TGCGCCAGCAGCTCCCATCCGGGTCCTAACTCTGGAAACACCATATATTTT.

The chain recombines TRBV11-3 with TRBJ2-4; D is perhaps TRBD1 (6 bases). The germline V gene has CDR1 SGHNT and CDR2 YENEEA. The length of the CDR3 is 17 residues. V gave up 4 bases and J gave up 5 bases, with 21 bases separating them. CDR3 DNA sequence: TGTGCCAGCAGCTCCAGGGGTACAGGGTTGGGGCAAAACATTCAGTACTTC. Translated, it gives CASSSRGTGLGQNIQYF.

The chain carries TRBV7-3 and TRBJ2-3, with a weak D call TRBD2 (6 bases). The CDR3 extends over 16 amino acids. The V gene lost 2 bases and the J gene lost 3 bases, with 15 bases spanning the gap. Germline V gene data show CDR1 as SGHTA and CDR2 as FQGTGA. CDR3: CASSLSPSLATDTQYF. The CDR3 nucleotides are TGTGCCAGCAGCTTATCCCCTAGCCTAGCGACAGATACGCAGTATTTT.

This CDR3 is CASSPGTAIIHEQYF. DNA for the CDR3: TGCGCCAGCAGCCCAGGGACTGCCATCATACACGAGCAGTACTTC. The genes are TRBV4-3 and TRBJ2-7, with D perhaps TRBD2 (6 bases). V lost 4 bases and J lost 5, with 18 bases in between. Germline V lookup: CDR1 LGHNA, CDR2 YSLEER. This CDR3 spans 15 amino acids.

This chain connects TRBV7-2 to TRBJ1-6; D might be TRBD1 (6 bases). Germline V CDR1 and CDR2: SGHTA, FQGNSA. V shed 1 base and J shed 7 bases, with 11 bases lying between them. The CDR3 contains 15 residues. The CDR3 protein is CASSLEGGGNSPLHF. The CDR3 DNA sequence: TGTGCCAGCAGCTTAGAAGGGGGAGGGAATTCACCCCTCCACTTT.

CDR3 region: CASRHTAAGGSWETQYF. Here the CDR3 DNA reads TGTGCCAGCAGACACACCGCGGCAGGGGGCTCGTGGGAGACCCAGTACTTC. This chain joins TRBV7-9 and TRBJ2-5; 8 nucleotides agree with TRBD1. This CDR3 region has 17 residues. In germline, CDR1 is SEHNR, CDR2 FQNEAQ (reference sequence). Trimming cost V 6 bases and J 5 bases; bases outside gene matches: 17.

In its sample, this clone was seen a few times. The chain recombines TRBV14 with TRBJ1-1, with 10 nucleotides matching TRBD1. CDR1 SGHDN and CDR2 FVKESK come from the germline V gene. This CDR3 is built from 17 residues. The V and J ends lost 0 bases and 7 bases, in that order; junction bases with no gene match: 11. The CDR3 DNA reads TGTGCCAGCAGCCAAGATAGAAGGGACAGGGGAAGGATTGAAGCTTTCTTT. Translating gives CASSQDRRDRGRIEAFF.

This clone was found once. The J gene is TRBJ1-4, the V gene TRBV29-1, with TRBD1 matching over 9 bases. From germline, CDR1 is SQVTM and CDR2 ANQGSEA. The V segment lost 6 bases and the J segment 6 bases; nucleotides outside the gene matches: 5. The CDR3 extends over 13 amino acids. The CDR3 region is CSVATGGDEKLFF. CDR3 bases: TGCAGCGTCGCGACAGGGGGTGATGAAAAACTGTTTTTT.

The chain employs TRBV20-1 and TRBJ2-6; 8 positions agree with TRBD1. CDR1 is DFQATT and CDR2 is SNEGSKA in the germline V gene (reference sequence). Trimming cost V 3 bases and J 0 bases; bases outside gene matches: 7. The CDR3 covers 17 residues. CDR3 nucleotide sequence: TGCAGTGCTAGTTTCCGACAGGGGCCCTCTGGGGCCAACGTCCTGACTTTC. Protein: CSASFRQGPSGANVLTF.

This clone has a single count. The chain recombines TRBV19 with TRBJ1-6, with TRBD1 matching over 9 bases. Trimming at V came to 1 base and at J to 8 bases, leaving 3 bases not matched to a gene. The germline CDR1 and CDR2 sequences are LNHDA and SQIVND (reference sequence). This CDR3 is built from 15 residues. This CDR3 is CASSIGDREYSPLHF. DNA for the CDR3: TGTGCCAGTAGTATAGGGGACAGGGAGTATTCACCCCTCCACTTT.